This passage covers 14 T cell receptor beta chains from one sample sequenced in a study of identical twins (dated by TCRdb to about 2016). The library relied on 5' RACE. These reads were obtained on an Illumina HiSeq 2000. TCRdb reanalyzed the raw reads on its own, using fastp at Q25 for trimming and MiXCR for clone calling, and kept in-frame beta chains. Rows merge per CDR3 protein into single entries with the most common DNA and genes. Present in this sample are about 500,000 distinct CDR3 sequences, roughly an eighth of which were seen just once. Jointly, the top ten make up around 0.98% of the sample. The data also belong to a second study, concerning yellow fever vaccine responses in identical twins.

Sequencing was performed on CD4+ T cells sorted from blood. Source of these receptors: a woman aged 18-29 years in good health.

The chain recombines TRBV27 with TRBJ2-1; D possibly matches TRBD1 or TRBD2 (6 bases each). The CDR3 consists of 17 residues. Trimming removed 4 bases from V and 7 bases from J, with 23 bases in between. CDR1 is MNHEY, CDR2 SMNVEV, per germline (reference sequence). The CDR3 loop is CASSYRDKAGRYNEQFF. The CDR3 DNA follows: TGTGCCAGCAGTTACAGGGACAAAGCGGGCCGCTATAATGAGCAGTTCTTC.

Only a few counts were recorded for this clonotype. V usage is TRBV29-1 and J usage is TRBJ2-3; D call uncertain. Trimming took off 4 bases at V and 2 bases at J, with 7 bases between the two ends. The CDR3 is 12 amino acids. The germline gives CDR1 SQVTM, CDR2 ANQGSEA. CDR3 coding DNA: TGCAGCGTTGTGCGGATCACAGATACGCAGTATTTT. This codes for CSVVRITDTQYF.

CDR3 in amino acids: CASSLSQFDNEQFF. For the CDR3, the DNA is TGTGCCAGCAGTTTATCCCAATTTGACAATGAGCAGTTCTTC. The J gene is TRBJ2-1, the V gene TRBV27; no definite D call. Trimming left V 0 bases short and J 5 bases short, with 8 bases between. Germline V CDR1 and CDR2: MNHEY, SMNVEV (reference sequence). This CDR3 region has 14 residues.

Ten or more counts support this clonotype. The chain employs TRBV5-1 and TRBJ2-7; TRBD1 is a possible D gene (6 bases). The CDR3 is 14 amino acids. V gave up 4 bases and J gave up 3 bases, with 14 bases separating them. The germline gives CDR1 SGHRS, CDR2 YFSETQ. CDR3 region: CASSGDKTNYEQYF. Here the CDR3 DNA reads TGCGCCAGCAGCGGGGACAAAACAAACTACGAGCAGTACTTC. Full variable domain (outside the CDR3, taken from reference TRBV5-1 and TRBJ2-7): KAGVTQTPRYLIKTRGQQVTLSCSPISGHRSVSWYQQTPGQGLQFLFEYFSETQRNKGNFPGRFSGRQFSNSRSEMNVSTLELGDSALYLCASSGDKTNYEQYFGPGTRLTVT.

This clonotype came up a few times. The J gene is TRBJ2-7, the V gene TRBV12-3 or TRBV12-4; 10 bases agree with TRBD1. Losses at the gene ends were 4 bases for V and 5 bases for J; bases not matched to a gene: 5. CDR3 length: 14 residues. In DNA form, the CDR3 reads TGTGCCAGCAGTTCGGGACAGGGGACCAACGAGCAGTACTTC. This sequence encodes CASSSGQGTNEQYF.

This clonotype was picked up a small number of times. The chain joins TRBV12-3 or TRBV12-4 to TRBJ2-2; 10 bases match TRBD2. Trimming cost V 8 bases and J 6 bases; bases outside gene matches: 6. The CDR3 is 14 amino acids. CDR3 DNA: TGTGCCAGCCCTCCCGGACTAGCGGCCGGGGAGCTGTTTTTT. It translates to CASPPGLAAGELFF.

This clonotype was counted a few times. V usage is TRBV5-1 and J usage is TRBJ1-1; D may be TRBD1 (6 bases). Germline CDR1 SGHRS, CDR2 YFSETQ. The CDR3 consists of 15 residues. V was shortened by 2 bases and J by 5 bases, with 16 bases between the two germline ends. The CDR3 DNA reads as TGCGCCAGCAGCTTTGAGGCAGGGGTTGTTACTGAAGCTTTCTTT. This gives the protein CASSFEAGVVTEAFF.

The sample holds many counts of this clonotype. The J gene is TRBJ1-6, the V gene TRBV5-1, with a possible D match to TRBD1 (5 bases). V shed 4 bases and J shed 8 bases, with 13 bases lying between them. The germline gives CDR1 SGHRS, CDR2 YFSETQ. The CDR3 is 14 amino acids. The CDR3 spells CASSPRQSDSPLHF. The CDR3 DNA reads TGCGCCAGCAGCCCGCGACAGAGCGATTCACCCCTCCACTTT. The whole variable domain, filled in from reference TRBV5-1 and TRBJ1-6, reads KAGVTQTPRYLIKTRGQQVTLSCSPISGHRSVSWYQQTPGQGLQFLFEYFSETQRNKGNFPGRFSGRQFSNSRSEMNVSTLELGDSALYLCASSPRQSDSPLHFGNGTRLTVT.

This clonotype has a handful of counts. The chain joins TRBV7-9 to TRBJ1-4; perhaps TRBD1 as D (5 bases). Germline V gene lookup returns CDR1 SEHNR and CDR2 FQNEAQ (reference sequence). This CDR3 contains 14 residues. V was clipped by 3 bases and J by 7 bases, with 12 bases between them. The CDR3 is CASSFPGLGEKLFF. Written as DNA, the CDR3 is TGTGCCAGCAGCTTTCCAGGGTTGGGTGAAAAACTGTTTTTT.

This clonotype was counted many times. CDR3 region: CSVGFSAYEQYF. CDR3 bases: TGCAGCGTTGGTTTCTCTGCGTACGAGCAGTACTTC. This sequence joins TRBV29-1 and TRBJ2-7; unclear D gene. The V end lost 4 bases, the J end lost 4 bases, and 11 bases lay between the germline ends. Germline CDR1 reads SQVTM; CDR2 reads ANQGSEA. The CDR3 consists of 12 residues.

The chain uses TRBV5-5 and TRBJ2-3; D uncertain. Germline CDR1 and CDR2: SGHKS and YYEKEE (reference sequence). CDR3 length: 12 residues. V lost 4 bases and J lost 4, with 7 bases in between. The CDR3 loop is CASSQNPDTQYF. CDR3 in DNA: TGTGCCAGCAGCCAGAACCCAGATACGCAGTATTTT.

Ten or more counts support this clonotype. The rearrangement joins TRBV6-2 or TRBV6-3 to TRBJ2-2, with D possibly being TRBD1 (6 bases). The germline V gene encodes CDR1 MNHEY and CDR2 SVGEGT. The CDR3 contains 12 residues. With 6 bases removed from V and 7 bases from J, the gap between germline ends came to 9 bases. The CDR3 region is CASRTGSGELFF. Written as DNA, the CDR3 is TGTGCCAGCAGGACAGGAAGCGGGGAGCTGTTTTTT.

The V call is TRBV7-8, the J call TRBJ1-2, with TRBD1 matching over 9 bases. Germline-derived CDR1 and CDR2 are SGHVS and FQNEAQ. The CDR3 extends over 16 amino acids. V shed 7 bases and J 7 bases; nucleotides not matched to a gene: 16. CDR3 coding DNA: TGTGCCAGCACCTTTCGGCGGGACAGGGCGGCCGGTGGCTACACCTTC. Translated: CASTFRRDRAAGGYTF.

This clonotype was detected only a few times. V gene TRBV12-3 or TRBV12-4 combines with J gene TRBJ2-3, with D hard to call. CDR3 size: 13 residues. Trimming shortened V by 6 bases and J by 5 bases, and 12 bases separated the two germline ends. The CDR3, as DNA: TGTGCCAGCAGGGGTAGGGTCATAGATACGCAGTATTTT. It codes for CASRGRVIDTQYF.